This T cell receptor (beta chain) was sequenced in a study of shared clonotypes between healthy human individuals. Researchers ran the assay at a deep level. Original processing methods: For the immunoSEQ data, sequences were junction-only without quality scores, so filtering differed. The protocol was immunoSEQ multiplex PCR, while the TCRdb copy is restricted to in-frame clones and leaves out a portion. The DNA gave D and trimming, while V, J and clone size come from that table. The sample holds more than 550,000 clones, 55% to 75% seen once. Overall study findings and caveats: Rarefaction exposed incomplete sorted-subset sequencing despite large depth.

CDR3 length: 13 residues. With V trimmed by 3 bases and J by 3 bases, 0 bases remained unmatched. Germline CDR1 is LNHDA and CDR2 is SQIVND (reference sequence). A note on this clone: The antigen is undetermined.

The genes are TRBV19 and TRBJ2-7, with 9 bases aligning to TRBD1. Source material: memory CD4+ T cells sorted from blood. Specified subset: CD45RA-negative fraction. The sequence came from a woman aged 25 to 45 in good health. DNA of the CDR3: TGTGCCAGTAGTATGGACAGGGGCTACGAGCAGTACTTC. Translated, it gives CASSMDRGYEQYF.